The 27 T cell receptor beta chains listed next were all sequenced from one sample in a study of response to subunit inactivated influenza vaccine. One entry per CDR3 protein results from TCRdb running MiXCR on the RT-PCR reads. The sample yields about 190,000 distinct CDR3 sequences, about 15% seen once. The source was CD8+ T cells sorted from PBMCs, collected 5 days after vaccination. The receptors here all came from a man aged 50 to 60 who received an inactivated influenza vaccine.

The DNA of the CDR3 is TGTGCCAGCAGCGGGACTAGCGGGGGGGCAGATACGCAGTATTTT. Residues: CASSGTSGGADTQYF. The rearrangement links TRBV3-1 to TRBJ2-3, with 16 bases matching TRBD2. Trimming removed 5 bases from V and 4 bases from J; junction bases left unmatched: 0. The CDR3 is 15 amino acids. Germline CDR1 LGHDT, CDR2 YNNKEL (reference sequence).

The chain joins TRBV6-5 to TRBJ2-1; TRBD2 matches 7 bases. The CDR3 sequence is 15 residues long. V shed 2 bases, J shed 2 bases, and the junction held 3 bases outside the gene matches. CDR1 is MNHEY, CDR2 SVGAGI, per germline. CDR3 loop: CASSYGGSTYNEQFF. The DNA of the CDR3 is TGTGCCAGCAGTTACGGCGGGAGTACCTACAATGAGCAGTTCTTC.

V and J are TRBV4-3 and TRBJ2-7; 11 nucleotides line up with TRBD1. Germline-derived CDR1 and CDR2 are LGHNA and YSLEER. With 0 bases clipped from V and 5 bases from J, the junction kept 6 bases outside the gene matches. This CDR3 is built from 16 residues. CDR3 sequence reads: CASSQDLGTGGNEQYF. DNA of the CDR3: TGCGCCAGCAGCCAAGATTTAGGGACAGGGGGTAACGAGCAGTACTTC.

The genes are TRBV7-2 and TRBJ2-1; 8 bases fit TRBD1. CDR1 and CDR2 from the germline V gene are SGHTA and FQGNSA. The CDR3 loop spans 16 amino acids. J lost 2 bases, V lost 4 bases, and 7 bases had no gene match. The CDR3 DNA sequence: TGTGCCAGCAGCTCCCGGACAGGGATCGCCTACAATGAGCAGTTCTTC. Protein product: CASSSRTGIAYNEQFF.

This CDR3 reads CSARDLTHSPLHF. DNA of the CDR3: TGCAGTGCTAGAGATTTGACACATTCACCCCTCCACTTT. The chain joins TRBV20-1 to TRBJ1-6; D unclear. Germline CDR1 DFQATT, CDR2 SNEGSKA (reference sequence). The CDR3 has 13 residues. V was pared by 0 bases and J by 8 bases, with 8 bases between.

This clonotype was detected ten times or more. An end of the junction does not agree with germline; a read error may underlie this. V and J are TRBV5-1 and TRBJ2-7; 9 nucleotides match TRBD2. Germline V gives CDR1 SGHRS, CDR2 YFSETQ. The CDR3 sequence is 14 residues long. In nucleotides, the CDR3 is TGTGCCAGCAGCGGTAGCGGGGGATCCTACGAGCAGTACTTC. The encoded protein is CASSGSGGSYEQYF. Combining the CDR3 with reference TRBV5-1 and TRBJ2-7 gives the whole variable domain KAGVTQTPRYLIKTRGQQVTLSCSPISGHRSVSWYQQTPGQGLQFLFEYFSETQRNKGNFPGRFSGRQFSNSRSEMNVSTLELGDSALYLCASSGSGGSYEQYFGPGTRLTVT.

This clonotype was found a few times. The chain employs TRBV14 and TRBJ1-5; TRBD1 aligns across 9 bases. V shed 4 bases and J 4 bases; nucleotides not matched to a gene: 8. Per the germline V gene, CDR1 is SGHDN and CDR2 is FVKESK. The CDR3 spans 16 residues. The CDR3 coding sequence is TGTGCCAGCAGCCTTCAGGACAGGGGAAAGAATCAGCCCCAGCATTTT. This translates into CASSLQDRGKNQPQHF.

This rearrangement joins TRBV29-1 to TRBJ2-5; unclear D gene. The V end lost 1 base, the J end lost 3 bases, and 12 bases lay between the germline ends. The CDR3 runs 14 residues. CDR1 is SQVTM and CDR2 is ANQGSEA in the germline V gene. This CDR3 reads CSVEGAPHKETQYF. The CDR3 region has the DNA TGCAGCGTTGAAGGGGCACCCCACAAAGAGACCCAGTACTTC.

This clonotype has just a few counts. This sequence joins TRBV21-1 and TRBJ1-6; the DNA was not used to check the table's D call, TRBD1. TRBV21-1 represents a pseudogene. This CDR3 comprises 14 residues. The CDR3 is CASSKTGGYSPLHF. The CDR3 nucleotides read TGTGCCAGCAGCAAAACAGGGGGGTATTCACCCCTCCACTTT.

This clonotype was counted a few times. The V gene is TRBV12-3 or TRBV12-4, the J gene TRBJ1-1, with D possibly matching TRBD1 (5 bases). Trimming took off 3 bases at V and 5 bases at J, with 7 bases between the two ends. The CDR3 runs 12 residues. The CDR3, as DNA: TGTGCCAGCAGTTTTTGGGGGACTGAAGCTTTCTTT. Protein: CASSFWGTEAFF.

This clonotype came up many times. The chain recombines TRBV7-9 with TRBJ2-1; 8 nucleotides match TRBD2. From germline, CDR1 is SEHNR and CDR2 FQNEAQ (reference sequence). The V gene end was trimmed by 4 bases and the J gene end by 9 bases; junction bases not matched to a gene: 14. The CDR3 has 16 amino acids. For the CDR3, the DNA is TGTGCCAGCAGCTACAAACTCAGCGGGAGTGTTCGTGAGCAGTTCTTC. Amino acids: CASSYKLSGSVREQFF. Combining the CDR3 with reference TRBV7-9 and TRBJ2-1 gives the whole variable domain DTGVSQNPRHKITKRGQNVTFRCDPISEHNRLYWYRQTLGQGPEFLTYFQNEAQLEKSRLLSDRFSAERPKGSFSTLEIQRTEQGDSAMYLCASSYKLSGSVREQFFGPGTRLTVL.

The chain joins TRBV5-1 to TRBJ1-1, with TRBD1 as a possible D gene (5 bases). Germline V CDR1 and CDR2: SGHRS, YFSETQ. Trimming cost V 1 base and J 0 bases, with 7 bases left between them. The CDR3 is 14 amino acids. Here the CDR3 reads CASSLTGMNTEAFF. Here the CDR3 DNA reads TGCGCCAGCAGCTTGACAGGCATGAACACTGAAGCTTTCTTT.

This clonotype was observed a few times. The chain combines TRBV6-6 with TRBJ2-1, with D perhaps assigned TRBD1 or TRBD2 (7 bases each). Deletions cut 1 base from V and 14 bases from J, with 15 bases between. Germline CDR1 MNHNY, CDR2 SVGAGI (reference sequence). The CDR3 consists of 13 residues. The CDR3 sequence is CASSYWEGAVEFF. Written as DNA, the CDR3 is TGTGCCAGCAGTTACTGGGAGGGGGCGGTGGAGTTCTTC.

There are many counts of this clonotype. This chain links TRBV2 with TRBJ1-5; D uncertain. The CDR3 extends over 12 amino acids. CDR1 is SNHLY, CDR2 FYNNEI, per germline. V dropped 6 bases and J dropped 9 bases, with 12 bases sitting between them. CDR3 sequence: CASSELGRPQHF. CDR3 bases: TGTGCCAGCAGCGAACTAGGGAGGCCCCAGCATTTT.

The genes are TRBV7-2 and TRBJ2-1; a possible D gene is TRBD1 (5 bases). With 5 bases removed from V and 7 bases from J, the gap between germline ends came to 12 bases. CDR1 is SGHTA, CDR2 FQGNSA, per germline. This CDR3 is built from 13 residues. The CDR3 DNA is TGTGCCAGCAGCGACTCGACAGCGAATGAGCAGTTCTTC. Its protein is CASSDSTANEQFF. Full variable domain (outside the CDR3, taken from reference TRBV7-2 and TRBJ2-1): GAGVSQSPSNKVTEKGKDVELRCDPISGHTALYWYRQSLGQGLEFLIYFQGNSAPDKSGLPSDRFSAERTGGSVSTLTIQRTQQEDSAVYLCASSDSTANEQFFGPGTRLTVL.

The chain combines TRBV6-1 with TRBJ2-5; D call uncertain. CDR1 and CDR2 from the germline V gene are MNHNS and SASEGT. The CDR3 consists of 14 residues. Between the trimmed V and J ends, which lost 3 bases and 5 bases, there was a span of 13 bases. Here the CDR3 reads CASSEGRVLETQYF. CDR3 coding DNA: TGTGCCAGCAGTGAGGGCCGGGTCTTGGAGACCCAGTACTTC.

The rearrangement joins TRBV29-1 to TRBJ2-2; weak D call: TRBD1 (6 bases). Trimming stripped 1 base from V and 1 base from J, with 13 bases between. The CDR3 runs 16 residues. Germline V gene sequence: CDR1 SQVTM, CDR2 ANQGSEA. CDR3 loop: CSVEVRETGNTGELFF. DNA for the CDR3: TGCAGCGTTGAAGTCAGGGAGACAGGGAACACCGGGGAGCTGTTTTTT.

The rearrangement uses TRBV11-2 and TRBJ2-3, with TRBD2 identical over 8 bases. CDR3 length: 12 amino acids. With 8 bases clipped from V and 7 bases from J, the junction kept 5 bases outside the gene matches. Germline V gene lookup returns CDR1 SGHAT and CDR2 FQNNGV. Here the CDR3 DNA reads TGTGCCAGCTCCCGGGAGGGCAATACGCAGTATTTT. This translates into CASSREGNTQYF.

The chain has TRBV5-1 and TRBJ1-4, with TRBD1 as a possible D gene (6 bases). Trimming removed 4 bases from V and 8 bases from J, with 18 bases in between. Germline CDR1 is SGHRS and CDR2 is YFSETQ. CDR3 size: 15 residues. The CDR3: CASSPPVRGREKLFF. The CDR3 bases are TGCGCCAGCAGCCCCCCGGTCAGGGGAAGAGAAAAACTGTTTTTT.

The V call is TRBV20-1, the J call TRBJ2-1; D is unresolved. Germline V CDR1 and CDR2: DFQATT, SNEGSKA (reference sequence). This CDR3 has 13 amino acids. The V and J ends lost 4 bases and 0 bases respectively, with 7 bases between them. The CDR3 sequence: CSATGYSYNEQFF. CDR3 DNA: TGCAGTGCTACAGGTTACTCCTACAATGAGCAGTTCTTC.

This clonotype was found many times. This chain uses TRBV29-1 with TRBJ2-7; TRBD2 agrees at 8 bases. V trimming: 7 bases; J trimming: 2 bases; junction bases outside the gene matches: 19. This CDR3 spans 17 amino acids. Germline lookup yields CDR1 SQVTM and CDR2 ANQGSEA. DNA for the CDR3: TGCAGCGCGGAAACCTCCGGGCGGGGGGTGACACCCTACGAGCAGTACTTC. As protein: CSAETSGRGVTPYEQYF.

The gene calls are TRBV7-6 and TRBJ2-3; 7 bases are a match to TRBD2. Trimming at V came to 6 bases and at J to 3 bases, leaving 12 bases not matched to a gene. Germline CDR1 and CDR2: SGHVS and FNYEAQ. The CDR3 has 16 residues. CDR3 region: CASSTRTSEFTDTQYF. The CDR3 DNA sequence: TGTGCCAGCAGTACCAGGACTAGTGAATTTACAGATACGCAGTATTTT.

This clonotype was recorded once. The rearrangement links TRBV6-5 to TRBJ2-7, with D maybe TRBD2 (5 bases). Trimming removed 5 bases from V and 2 bases from J, with 16 bases in between. Germline V gene data show CDR1 as MNHEY and CDR2 as SVGAGI. The CDR3 is made up of 15 amino acids. The chain's CDR3 is CASSNLGLRTYEQYF. CDR3 nucleotides: TGTGCCAGCAGTAACCTAGGACTGCGAACCTACGAGCAGTACTTC.

The rearrangement uses TRBV29-1 and TRBJ2-2; D unclear. V was clipped by 2 bases and J by 6 bases, with 4 bases between them. CDR1 SQVTM and CDR2 ANQGSEA come from the germline V gene. The CDR3 sequence is 11 residues long. Written as DNA, the CDR3 is TGCAGCGTTGAACAATCCGGGGAGCTGTTTTTT. Translation: CSVEQSGELFF.

This clonotype was recorded a few times. The chain uses TRBV28 and TRBJ2-2, with D possibly matching TRBD2 (6 bases). Germline V gives CDR1 MDHEN, CDR2 SYDVKM. V lost 10 bases to trimming and J lost 3 bases, with 15 bases between them. This CDR3 has 14 amino acids. CDR3 loop: CATLEGGYTGELFF. The CDR3 DNA follows: TGTGCCACCTTGGAGGGAGGATACACCGGGGAGCTGTTTTTT.

This clonotype was seen more than once but under ten times. The chain joins TRBV4-3 to TRBJ2-1; no clear D gene. The CDR3 runs 12 residues. From germline, CDR1 is LGHNA and CDR2 YSLEER. Trimming took 0 bases from V and 12 from J, leaving 9 bases between them. The CDR3 sequence: CASSQDAGRQFF. CDR3 bases: TGCGCCAGCAGCCAAGATGCCGGAAGGCAGTTCTTC.

The CDR3 coding sequence is TGCAGTGCTAGAGACGGGTATAGCGGGACCCCCTACGAGCAGTACTTC. Encoded protein: CSARDGYSGTPYEQYF. The chain couples TRBV20-1 to TRBJ2-7, with 8 bases fitting TRBD2. CDR1 DFQATT and CDR2 SNEGSKA come from the germline V gene (reference sequence). CDR3 size: 16 residues. V was clipped by 0 bases and J by 2 bases; unmatched bases: 9.